This T cell receptor (beta chain) comes out of a study of CDR3 diversity in severe acne. This clonotype counts as medium-sized. TCRdb re-called the PCR reads with MiXCR, one entry per CDR3 protein. The repertoire holds about 98,000 distinct CDR3 sequences, with 51% as singletons. Germline CDR1 reads DFQATT; CDR2 reads SNEGSKA (reference sequence). There are 15 residues in the CDR3. Trimming removed 5 bases from V and 5 bases from J; junction bases left unmatched: 15. The rearrangement joins TRBV20-1 to TRBJ2-7; 7 bases match TRBD1. The receptor comes from a male donor with acne. Sequenced material: blood. The CDR3 spells CSAHDGTGVGHEQYF. DNA for the CDR3: TGCAGTGCTCATGACGGCACAGGGGTGGGGCACGAGCAGTACTTC.